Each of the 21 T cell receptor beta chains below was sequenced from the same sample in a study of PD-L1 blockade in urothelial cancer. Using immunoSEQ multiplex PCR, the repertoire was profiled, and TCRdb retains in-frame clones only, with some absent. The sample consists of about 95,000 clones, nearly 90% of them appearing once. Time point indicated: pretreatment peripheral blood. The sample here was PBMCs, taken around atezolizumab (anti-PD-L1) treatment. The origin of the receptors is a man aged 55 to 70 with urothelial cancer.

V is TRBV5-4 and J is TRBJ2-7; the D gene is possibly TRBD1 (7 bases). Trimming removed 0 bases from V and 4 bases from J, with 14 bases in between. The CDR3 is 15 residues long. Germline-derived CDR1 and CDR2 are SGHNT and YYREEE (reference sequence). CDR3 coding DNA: TGTGCCAGCAGCTTGGGGGGTCAGGGGGGATACGAGCAGTACTTC. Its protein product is CASSLGGQGGYEQYF.

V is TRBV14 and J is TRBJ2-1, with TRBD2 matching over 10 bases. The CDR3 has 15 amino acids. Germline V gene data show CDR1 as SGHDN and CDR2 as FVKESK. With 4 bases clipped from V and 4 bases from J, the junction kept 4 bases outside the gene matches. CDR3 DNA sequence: TGTGCCAGCAGCCTAGGACTAGCGGTGTACAATGAGCAGTTCTTC. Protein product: CASSLGLAVYNEQFF.

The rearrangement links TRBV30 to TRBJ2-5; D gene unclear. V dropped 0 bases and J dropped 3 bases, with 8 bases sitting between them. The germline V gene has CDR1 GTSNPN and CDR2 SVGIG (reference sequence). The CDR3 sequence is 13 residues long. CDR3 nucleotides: TGTGCCTGGAGTGTACAGATAGAAGAGACCCAGTACTTC. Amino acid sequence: CAWSVQIEETQYF. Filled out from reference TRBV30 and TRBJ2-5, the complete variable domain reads SQTIHQWPATLVQPVGSPLSLECTVEGTSNPNLYWYRQAAGRGLQLLFYSVGIGQISSEVPQNLSASRPQDRQFILSSKKLLLSDSGFYLCAWSVQIEETQYFGPGTRLLVL.

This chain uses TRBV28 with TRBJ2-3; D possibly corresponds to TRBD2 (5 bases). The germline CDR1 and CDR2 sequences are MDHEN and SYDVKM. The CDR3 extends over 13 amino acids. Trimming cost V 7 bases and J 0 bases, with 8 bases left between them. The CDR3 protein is CASKAVSTDTQYF. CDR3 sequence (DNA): TGTGCCAGCAAAGCGGTTAGCACAGATACGCAGTATTTT.

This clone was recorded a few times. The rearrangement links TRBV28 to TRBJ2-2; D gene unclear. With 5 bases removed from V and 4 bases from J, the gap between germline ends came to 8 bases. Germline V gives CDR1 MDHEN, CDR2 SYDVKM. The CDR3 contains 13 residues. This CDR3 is CASSVSSTGELFF. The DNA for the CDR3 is TGTGCCAGCAGTGTGAGTTCCACCGGGGAGCTGTTTTTT. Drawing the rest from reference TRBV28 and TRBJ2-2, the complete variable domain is DVKVTQSSRYLVKRTGEKVFLECVQDMDHENMFWYRQDPGLGLRLIYFSYDVKMKEKGDIPEGYSVSREKKERFSLILESASTNQTSMYLCASSVSSTGELFFGEGSRLTVL.

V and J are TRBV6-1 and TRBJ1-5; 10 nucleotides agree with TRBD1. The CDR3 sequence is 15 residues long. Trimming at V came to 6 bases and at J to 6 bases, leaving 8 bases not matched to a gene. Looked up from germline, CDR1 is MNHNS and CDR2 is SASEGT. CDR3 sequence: CASSPAGTGAQPQHF. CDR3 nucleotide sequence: TGTGCCAGCAGCCCCGCCGGGACAGGGGCTCAGCCCCAGCATTTT.

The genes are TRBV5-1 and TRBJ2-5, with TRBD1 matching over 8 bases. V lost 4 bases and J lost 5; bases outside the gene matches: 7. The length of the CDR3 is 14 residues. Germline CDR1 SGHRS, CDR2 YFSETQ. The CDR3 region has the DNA TGCGCCAGCAGCCAGCAGGGGGCAGTCGAGACCCAGTACTTC. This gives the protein CASSQQGAVETQYF.

Written as DNA, the CDR3 is TGCGCCAGCAGCTTGGGACAGGGTCTTGGCAATGAGCAGTTCTTC. Its translation is CASSLGQGLGNEQFF. The chain employs TRBV5-1 and TRBJ2-1; 7 nucleotides agree with TRBD1. This CDR3 contains 15 residues. Trimming at V came to 0 bases and at J to 6 bases, leaving 6 bases not matched to a gene. Germline V gene data show CDR1 as SGHRS and CDR2 as YFSETQ.

The CDR3 protein is CASSLDRDNSPLHF. In DNA, the CDR3 is TGTGCCAGCAGCTTGGACAGGGATAATTCACCCCTCCACTTT. The chain couples TRBV11-1 to TRBJ1-6; 8 nucleotides match TRBD1. Unmatched junction bases numbered 0, after V lost 3 bases and J lost 5 bases. The CDR3 loop spans 14 amino acids. Per germline, CDR1 SGHAT and CDR2 FQDESV (reference sequence).

CDR3 loop: CASSLRVTDTQYF. The CDR3 DNA sequence: TGTGCCAGCAGCTTACGGGTCACAGATACGCAGTATTTT. The rearrangement joins TRBV5-6 to TRBJ2-3; D unclear. Trimming took 2 bases from V and 2 from J, leaving 6 bases between them. From germline, CDR1 is SGHDT and CDR2 YYEEEE. The CDR3 is 13 residues long.

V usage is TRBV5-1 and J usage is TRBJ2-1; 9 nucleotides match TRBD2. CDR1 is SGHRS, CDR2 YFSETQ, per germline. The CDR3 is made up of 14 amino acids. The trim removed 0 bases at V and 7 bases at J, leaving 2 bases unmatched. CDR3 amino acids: CASSLGGGVNEQFF. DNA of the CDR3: TGCGCCAGCAGCTTGGGCGGGGGGGTGAATGAGCAGTTCTTC.

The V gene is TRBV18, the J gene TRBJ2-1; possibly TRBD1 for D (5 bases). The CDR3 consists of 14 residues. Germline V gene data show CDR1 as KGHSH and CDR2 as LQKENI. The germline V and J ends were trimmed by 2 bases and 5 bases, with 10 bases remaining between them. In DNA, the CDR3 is TGTGCCAGCTCACCAATCAGCAGGGACAATGAGCAGTTCTTC. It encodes CASSPISRDNEQFF.

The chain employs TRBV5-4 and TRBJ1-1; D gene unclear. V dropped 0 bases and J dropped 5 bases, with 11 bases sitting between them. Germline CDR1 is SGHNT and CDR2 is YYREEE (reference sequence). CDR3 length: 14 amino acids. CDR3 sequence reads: CASSLAGARTEAFF. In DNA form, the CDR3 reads TGTGCCAGCAGCTTGGCCGGAGCAAGGACTGAAGCTTTCTTT.

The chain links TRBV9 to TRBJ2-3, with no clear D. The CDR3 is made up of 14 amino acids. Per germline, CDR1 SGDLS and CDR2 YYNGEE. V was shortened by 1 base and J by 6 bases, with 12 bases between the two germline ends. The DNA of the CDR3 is TGTGCCAGCAGCGTAATAAGTTCCGGTGATACGCAGTATTTT. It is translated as CASSVISSGDTQYF.

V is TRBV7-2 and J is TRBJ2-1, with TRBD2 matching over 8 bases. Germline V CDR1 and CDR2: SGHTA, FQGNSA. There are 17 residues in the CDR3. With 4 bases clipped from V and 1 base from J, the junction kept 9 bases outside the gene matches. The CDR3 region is CASSSLTGTSSYNEQFF. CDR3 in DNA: TGTGCCAGCAGCTCCCTGACCGGGACTAGTTCCTACAATGAGCAGTTCTTC.

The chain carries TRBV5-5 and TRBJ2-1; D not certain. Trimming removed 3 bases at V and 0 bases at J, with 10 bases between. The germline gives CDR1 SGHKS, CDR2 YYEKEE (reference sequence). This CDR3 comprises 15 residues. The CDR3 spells CASSSTVSSYNEQFF. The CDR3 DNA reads TGTGCCAGCAGCTCCACAGTGAGCTCCTACAATGAGCAGTTCTTC.

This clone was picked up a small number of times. CDR3 residues: CASSLGGADEQYF. CDR3 coding DNA: TGTGCCAGCAGCTTAGGGGGGGCCGACGAGCAGTACTTC. V usage is TRBV13 and J usage is TRBJ2-7, with D perhaps matching TRBD1 (6 bases). The V and J ends lost 0 bases and 5 bases respectively, with 8 bases between them. This CDR3 is 13 amino acids long. The V gene's germline CDR1 is PRHDT and CDR2 FYEKMQ (reference sequence).

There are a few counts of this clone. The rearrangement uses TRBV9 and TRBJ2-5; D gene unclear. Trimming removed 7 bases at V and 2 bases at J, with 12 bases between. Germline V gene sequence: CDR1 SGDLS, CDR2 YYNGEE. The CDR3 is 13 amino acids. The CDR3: CASGRSQQETQYF. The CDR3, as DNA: TGTGCCAGCGGAAGGAGTCAGCAAGAGACCCAGTACTTC.

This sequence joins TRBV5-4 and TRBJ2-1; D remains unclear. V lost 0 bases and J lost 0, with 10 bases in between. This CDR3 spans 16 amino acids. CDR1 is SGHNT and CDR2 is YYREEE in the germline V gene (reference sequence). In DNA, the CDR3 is TGTGCCAGCAGCTTGGGCTTCCCGAGCTCCTACAATGAGCAGTTCTTC. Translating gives CASSLGFPSSYNEQFF. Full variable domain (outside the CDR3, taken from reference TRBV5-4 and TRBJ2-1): ETGVTQSPTHLIKTRGQQVTLRCSSQSGHNTVSWYQQALGQGPQFIFQYYREEENGRGNFPPRFSGLQFPNYSSELNVNALELDDSALYLCASSLGFPSSYNEQFFGPGTRLTVL.

CDR3 sequence: CASRTDRDYGYTF. The DNA of the CDR3 is TGTGCCAGCAGGACGGACAGGGACTATGGCTACACCTTC. The chain has TRBV6-5 and TRBJ1-2; 8 bases fit TRBD1. Germline V gene lookup returns CDR1 MNHEY and CDR2 SVGAGI. The V gene end was trimmed by 6 bases and the J gene end by 3 bases; junction bases not matched to a gene: 3. The CDR3 is made up of 13 amino acids.

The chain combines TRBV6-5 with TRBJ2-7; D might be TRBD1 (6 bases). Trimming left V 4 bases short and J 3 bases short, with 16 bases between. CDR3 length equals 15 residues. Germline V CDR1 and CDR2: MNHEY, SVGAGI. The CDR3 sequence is CASSLSGAPDYEQYF. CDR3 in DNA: TGTGCCAGCAGTTTGTCAGGGGCCCCCGACTACGAGCAGTACTTC.